The rows below give T cell receptor beta chains drawn from one sample of a study of radiotherapy plus CTLA-4 blockade in lung cancer. The assay was immunoSEQ multiplex PCR, and TCRdb's table has in-frame clones only and misses some. The data show more than 90,000 clones, 78% seen once. The material was peripheral blood, obtained from a patient treated with radiotherapy plus ipilimumab. The receptors were sampled from a human donor with non-small cell lung cancer who had a partial response to radiotherapy plus ipilimumab. Both conserved end residues are part of each CDR3. A D gene is named only where the DNA matches it firmly. Clone size is shown for a subset of rows, as once, few, many or a class of expanded clone.

size,J,D,V,CDR3,DNA
once,TRBJ1-4,-,TRBV19,CASSMDTANEKLFF,TGTGCCAGTAGTATGGACACCGCTAATGAAAAACTGTTTTTT
-,TRBJ1-2,TRBD1,TRBV7-2,CASSRDSQRWGYTF,TGTGCCAGCAGCCGGGACAGCCAGCGCTGGGGCTACACCTTC
once,TRBJ2-5,TRBD1,TRBV27,CASSPKTGVYQETQYF,TGTGCCAGCAGTCCTAAGACAGGGGTGTACCAAGAGACCCAGTACTTC
few,TRBJ2-7,TRBD2,TRBV6-1,CASSSAGGTYEQYF,TGTGCCAGCAGTTCAGCGGGAGGGACCTACGAGCAGTACTTC
-,TRBJ2-1,-,TRBV4-1,CASSQERGEQFF,TGCGCCAGCAGCCAAGAAAGAGGAGAGCAGTTCTTC
-,TRBJ1-5,TRBD1,TRBV10-3,CAIGTGNQPQHF,TGTGCCATCGGGACAGGCAATCAGCCCCAGCATTTT
-,TRBJ2-2,-,TRBV7-6,CASSSGAGELFF,TGTGCCAGCAGTTCAGGGGCCGGGGAGCTGTTTTTT
-,TRBJ2-1,-,TRBV4-2,CASSHPGATEYNEQFF,TGTGCCAGCAGCCACCCCGGTGCGACTGAATACAATGAGCAGTTCTTC
-,TRBJ2-2,-,TRBV27,CASGVLGSYTGELFF,TGTGCCAGCGGTGTTCTCGGGAGTTACACCGGGGAGCTGTTTTTT
few,TRBJ2-7,TRBD1,TRBV30,CAWNPEQGVYEQYF,TGTGCCTGGAATCCGGAACAGGGGGTCTACGAGCAGTACTTC
-,TRBJ2-5,-,TRBV5-6,CASTSQGKQETQYF,TGTGCCAGCACCTCACAGGGAAAACAAGAGACCCAGTACTTC
-,TRBJ2-1,TRBD2,TRBV25-1,CASSGGGFGAWSYNEQFF,TGTGCCAGCAGTGGGGGGGGGTTTGGGGCCTGGTCCTACAATGAGCAGTTCTTC
-,TRBJ2-3,-,TRBV7-2,CASSLGLSGMVDTQYF,TGTGCCAGCAGCTTGGGCCTTAGCGGTATGGTAGATACGCAGTATTTT
-,TRBJ2-5,-,TRBV9,CASSVTQSAGTQYF,TGTGCCAGCAGCGTAACTCAGAGCGCGGGGACCCAGTACTTC
-,TRBJ1-2,TRBD1,TRBV28,CGSTGTRPGYTF,TGTGGCTCGACAGGGACCCGACCTGGCTACACCTTC
few,TRBJ2-5,-,TRBV6-1,CASSEAPPRGQETQYF,TGTGCCAGCAGTGAAGCCCCCCCCAGGGGCCAAGAGACCCAGTACTTC
few,TRBJ1-4,TRBD1,TRBV7-2,CASSEDRVANEKLFF,TGTGCCAGCAGCGAAGACAGGGTAGCTAATGAAAAACTGTTTTTT